This T cell receptor beta chain was captured by sequencing in a study of OX40 agonist ivuxolimab in advanced cancers. Study summary: Dosing consisted of intravenous ivuxolimab at 0.01 to 10 mg/kg every 2 weeks. General study results and limits: The CD4+ and CD8+ T cells in the blood had expanded clonally by week 6 at 0.1 to 3.0 mg/kg.

The assay was immunoSEQ multiplex PCR, and TCRdb's table has in-frame clones only and misses some. The sample records 65,000 to 85,000 clones, more than 85% being singletons. Anyone with autoimmune disease history or systemic immunosuppression was excluded. Baseline, cycle 4 day 1, and cycle 7 day 1 were the blood sampling points. This clone was seen more than once but under ten times. Its target is unknown. V was trimmed by 8 bases and J by 3 bases, leaving 8 bases between them. CDR3 size: 13 residues. Germline values: CDR1 SNHLY, CDR2 FYNNEI. The TCR was taken from an adult with an advanced solid tumor such as melanoma, head and neck, liver or kidney cancer. The chain carries TRBV2 and TRBJ1-6, with D hard to call. This sample comprised CD4+ or CD8+ T cells sorted from blood, obtained in a trial of the OX40 agonist ivuxolimab. DNA for the CDR3: TGTGCCAGCGGGCCAGACTATAATTCACCCCTCCACTTT. This gives the protein CASGPDYNSPLHF.